This TCR beta chain was documented in a study of cytomegalovirus exposure and HLA in healthy donors. General study points: Researchers counted roughly 150 TCR beta chains as cytomegalovirus-associated. Later analysis identified a missense DCLRE1C variant that was linked to TCR beta V- and J-gene trimming. Presence/absence analyses assumed roughly uniform sequencing depth across donors, which may not hold. Differences between HLA loci emerged in a later analysis of TCR association rates, with DRB1 most and HLA-C fewest.

Trimming cost V 3 bases and J 2 bases, with 11 bases left between them. The CDR3 is 15 residues long. Germline V gives CDR1 LGHNA, CDR2 YSLEER. In the PCR, 60 Vbeta and 13 Jbeta primers were used. Libraries were prepared by immunoSEQ multiplex PCR; TCRdb keeps only in-frame clonotypes and omits some of them. The sample's table shows around 140,000 clones. As regards this clone: What it binds is unknown. The sample contains more than one DNA sequence encoding this CDR3.

The sequenced sample consisted of PBMCs. This TCR was sampled from a male donor in good health and CMV-seronegative. The chain joins TRBV4-3 to TRBJ2-1; weak D call: TRBD1 (7 bases). The CDR3 nucleotides are TGCGCCAGCAGCCAGGAGGGGACAGCCTACAATGAGCAGTTCTTC. It yields the protein CASSQEGTAYNEQFF.